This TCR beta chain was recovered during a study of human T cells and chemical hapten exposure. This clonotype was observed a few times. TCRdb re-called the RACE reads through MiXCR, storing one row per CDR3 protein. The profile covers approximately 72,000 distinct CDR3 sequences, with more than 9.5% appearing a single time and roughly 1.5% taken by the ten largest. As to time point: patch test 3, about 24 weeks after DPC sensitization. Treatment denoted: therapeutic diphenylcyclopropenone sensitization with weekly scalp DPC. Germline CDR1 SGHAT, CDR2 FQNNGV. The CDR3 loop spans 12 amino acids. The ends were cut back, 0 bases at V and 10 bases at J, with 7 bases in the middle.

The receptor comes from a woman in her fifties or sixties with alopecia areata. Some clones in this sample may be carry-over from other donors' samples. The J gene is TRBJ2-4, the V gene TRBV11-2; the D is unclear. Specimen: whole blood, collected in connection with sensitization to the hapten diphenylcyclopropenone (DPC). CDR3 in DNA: TGTGCCAGCAGCTTAGAGTCTGGTATTCAGTACTTC. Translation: CASSLESGIQYF.